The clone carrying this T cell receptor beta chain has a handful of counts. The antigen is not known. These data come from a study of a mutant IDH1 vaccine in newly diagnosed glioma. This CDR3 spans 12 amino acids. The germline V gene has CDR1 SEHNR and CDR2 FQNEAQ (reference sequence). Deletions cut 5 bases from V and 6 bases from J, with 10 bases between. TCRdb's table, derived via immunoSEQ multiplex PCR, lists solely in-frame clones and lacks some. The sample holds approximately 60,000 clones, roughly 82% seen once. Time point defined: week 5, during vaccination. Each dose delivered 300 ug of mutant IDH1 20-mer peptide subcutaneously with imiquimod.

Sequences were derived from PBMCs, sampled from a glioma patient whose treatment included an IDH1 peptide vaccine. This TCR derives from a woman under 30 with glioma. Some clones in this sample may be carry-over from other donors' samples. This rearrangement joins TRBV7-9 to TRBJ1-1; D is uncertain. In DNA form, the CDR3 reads TGTGCCAGCAGCGACGGGCTTGCTGAAGCTTTCTTT. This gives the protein CASSDGLAEAFF.